The 14 T cell receptor beta chains given below trace back to one sample, sequenced in a study of Tregs in tolerant kidney transplant recipients. Using immunoSEQ multiplex PCR, the repertoire was profiled, and TCRdb retains in-frame clones only, with some absent. The sample includes roughly 69,000 clones, approximately 98% seen only once; the top ten take 0.3% to 0.4%. Material: Tregs from blood, obtained before the transplant. These receptors came from a human donor who received a combined kidney and bone marrow transplant.

J is TRBJ2-3 and V is TRBV9; 8 positions match TRBD2. The germline CDR1 and CDR2 sequences are SGDLS and YYNGEE. The trim removed 3 bases at V and 2 bases at J, leaving 5 bases unmatched. The CDR3 has 15 amino acids. The CDR3, as DNA: TGTGCCAGCAGCGCCACTAGCGGTGTCACAGATACGCAGTATTTT. This codes for CASSATSGVTDTQYF.

The chain carries TRBV10-2 and TRBJ2-7, with 14 bases that match TRBD2. This CDR3 is built from 14 residues. The trim removed 6 bases at V and 6 bases at J, leaving 4 bases unmatched. Germline values: CDR1 WSHSY, CDR2 SAAADI. The CDR3 nucleotides are TGCGCCAGCAGGGGACTAGCGGGAGTTCGCGAGCAGTACTTC. It yields the protein CASRGLAGVREQYF.

This clone has a single count. The rearrangement uses TRBV29-1 and TRBJ2-5; no clear D gene. With 6 bases removed from V and 2 bases from J, the gap between germline ends came to 4 bases. The CDR3 is made up of 10 amino acids. Germline V gene data show CDR1 as SQVTM and CDR2 as ANQGSEA. CDR3 residues: CSVEQETQYF. The CDR3 DNA reads TGCAGCGTCGAGCAAGAGACCCAGTACTTC.

V gene TRBV4-2 combines with J gene TRBJ2-2; a possible D gene is TRBD2 (7 bases). Between the trimmed V and J ends, which lost 0 bases and 7 bases, there was a span of 18 bases. This CDR3 spans 17 amino acids. Germline-derived CDR1 and CDR2 are LGHNA and YNFKEQ. This CDR3 reads CASSQDEAGASSGELFF. CDR3 DNA: TGTGCCAGCAGCCAAGATGAGGCGGGGGCATCGAGCGGGGAGCTGTTTTTT.

This clone was seen a single time. V gene TRBV6-5 combines with J gene TRBJ2-3, with D tentatively TRBD2 (5 bases). CDR3 size: 12 residues. V lost 6 bases and J lost 6, with 10 bases in between. CDR1 and CDR2 (germline): MNHEY, SVGAGI. The CDR3 is CASSPPGDTQYF. CDR3 sequence (DNA): TGTGCCAGCAGCCCCCCGGGGGATACGCAGTATTTT.

This clone was recorded a few times. V usage is TRBV9 and J usage is TRBJ2-1; TRBD1 matches at 7 bases. V trimming: 2 bases; J trimming: 7 bases; junction bases outside the gene matches: 6. Per germline, CDR1 SGDLS and CDR2 YYNGEE. The CDR3 is made up of 14 amino acids. This CDR3 reads CASSVGTAHNEQFF. CDR3 nucleotide sequence: TGTGCCAGCAGCGTGGGGACAGCTCATAATGAGCAGTTCTTC.

Concerning this clone itself: The sample has other DNA sequences that encode this CDR3 too. The chain uses TRBV7-2 and TRBJ2-1, with D possibly being TRBD2 (5 bases). Germline V gene data show CDR1 as SGHTA and CDR2 as FQGNSA. Between the trimmed V and J ends, which lost 1 base and 4 bases, there was a span of 11 bases. This CDR3 comprises 15 residues. CDR3 in DNA: TGTGCCAGCAGCTTAGGACTAAGGTCTTACAATGAGCAGTTCTTC. Translation: CASSLGLRSYNEQFF.

V gene TRBV7-6 combines with J gene TRBJ1-5; D may be TRBD1 (5 bases). The CDR3 totals 12 residues. Per the germline V gene, CDR1 is SGHVS and CDR2 is FNYEAQ. Trimming stripped 5 bases from V and 5 bases from J, with 7 bases between. CDR3 DNA: TGTGCCAGCAGCGAGACAGATCAGCCCCAGCATTTT. Protein sequence: CASSETDQPQHF.

The V call is TRBV7-2, the J call TRBJ1-6, with D perhaps matching TRBD1 (5 bases). Germline-derived CDR1 and CDR2 are SGHTA and FQGNSA. This CDR3 is 15 amino acids long. Deletions cut 0 bases from V and 6 bases from J, with 9 bases between. The CDR3 loop is CASSLAGTLNSPLHF. The CDR3 coding sequence is TGTGCCAGCAGCTTAGCCGGGACTCTTAATTCACCCCTCCACTTT.

The V gene is TRBV7-9, the J gene TRBJ2-6; possibly TRBD1 for D (7 bases). The CDR3 spans 18 residues. V lost 0 bases and J lost 2, with 14 bases in between. Germline CDR1 and CDR2: SEHNR and FQNEAQ (reference sequence). Here the CDR3 reads CASSLATGGGPGANVLTF. Here the CDR3 DNA reads TGTGCCAGCAGCTTAGCGACAGGAGGGGGCCCTGGGGCCAACGTCCTGACTTTC. The whole variable domain, remainder taken from reference TRBV7-9 and TRBJ2-6, is DTGVSQNPRHKITKRGQNVTFRCDPISEHNRLYWYRQTLGQGPEFLTYFQNEAQLEKSRLLSDRFSAERPKGSFSTLEIQRTEQGDSAMYLCASSLATGGGPGANVLTFGAGSRLTVL.

Comments on this clone: The junction does not match germline at one end; this may be a read error. The chain has TRBV29-1 and TRBJ1-3; D unclear. The CDR3 loop spans 14 amino acids. Germline V lookup: CDR1 SQVTM, CDR2 ANQGSEA. The CDR3 reads CSVEGGYSGNTIYF. Written as DNA, the CDR3 is TGCAGCGTCGAAGGAGGTTACTCTGGAAACACCATATATTTT.

CDR3 nucleotide sequence: TGTGCCAGCACAGAAGCAGGGATCGATACGCAGTATTTT. Encoded protein: CASTEAGIDTQYF. This chain links TRBV5-4 with TRBJ2-3, with D tentatively TRBD1 (5 bases). The CDR3 totals 13 residues. V was pared by 6 bases and J by 6 bases, with 14 bases between. Germline lookup yields CDR1 SGHNT and CDR2 YYREEE (reference sequence).

The J gene is TRBJ1-4, the V gene TRBV9; tentatively, D is TRBD1 (5 bases). This CDR3 spans 15 amino acids. CDR1 is SGDLS and CDR2 is YYNGEE in the germline V gene. V lost 4 bases, J lost 8 bases, and 18 bases lay in between. In nucleotides, the CDR3 is TGTGCCAGCAGCCCCCGGGGTCCCGGGGGGGAAAAACTGTTTTTT. Translating it yields CASSPRGPGGEKLFF.

The table lists this clone with a count of one. This rearrangement joins TRBV21-1 to TRBJ1-2; the table gives TRBD1 as D, unverified against the DNA. TRBV21-1 is marked as a pseudogene. The CDR3 is 13 amino acids. The CDR3 here is CASSKGTGHGYTF. In DNA form, the CDR3 reads TGTGCCAGCAGCAAAGGAACAGGTCATGGCTACACCTTC.